This TCR beta chain was found in a study of blood T cell repertoires in COVID-19. Ages ranged from roughly 18 to 100 years, with residence in some 25 US areas. Germline V gives CDR1 SEHNR, CDR2 FQNEAQ (reference sequence). V shed 1 base and J shed 1 base, with 10 bases lying between them. The CDR3 runs 15 residues. Original processing methods: Cell counts per sample came from amplifying reference gene primers. The method was immunoSEQ multiplex PCR; TCRdb's version includes in-frame clones alone and lacks a portion of them. The V and J calls and clone size are taken from that table; D and trimming were inferred from the DNA. The data hold 160,000 or so clones, with around 89% observed a single time.

The chain has TRBV7-9 and TRBJ1-1, with D possibly being TRBD1 (5 bases). The sample taken for sequencing was PBMCs or T cells enriched from blood (not recorded which). The origin of this receptor is a woman in her forties or fifties who had recovered from COVID-19. In nucleotides, the CDR3 is TGTGCCAGCAGCTTAGAGATCGGGGGGAACACTGAAGCTTTCTTT. Translated: CASSLEIGGNTEAFF. The full variable domain, in which reference TRBV7-9 and TRBJ1-1 provide the parts outside the CDR3, is DTGVSQNPRHKITKRGQNVTFRCDPISEHNRLYWYRQTLGQGPEFLTYFQNEAQLEKSRLLSDRFSAERPKGSFSTLEIQRTEQGDSAMYLCASSLEIGGNTEAFFGQGTRLTVV.